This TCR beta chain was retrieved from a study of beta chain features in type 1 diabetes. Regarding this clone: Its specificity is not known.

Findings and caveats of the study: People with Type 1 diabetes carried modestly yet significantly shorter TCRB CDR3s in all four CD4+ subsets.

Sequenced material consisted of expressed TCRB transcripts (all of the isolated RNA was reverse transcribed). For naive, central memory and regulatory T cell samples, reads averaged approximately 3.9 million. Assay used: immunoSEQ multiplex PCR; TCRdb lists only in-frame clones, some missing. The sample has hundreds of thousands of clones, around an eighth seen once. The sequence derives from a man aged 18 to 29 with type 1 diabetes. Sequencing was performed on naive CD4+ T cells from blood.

The CDR3 bases are TGTGCCTGGGGACCGAACCAAGAGACCCAGTACTTC. Protein product: CAWGPNQETQYF. The chain couples TRBV30 to TRBJ2-5; D is ambiguous. This CDR3 is built from 12 residues. V was pared by 5 bases and J by 0 bases, with 7 bases between. The germline gives CDR1 GTSNPN, CDR2 SVGIG (reference sequence).